This entry features one T cell receptor (beta chain) sequence. The CDR3 covers 14 residues. Germline V gene sequence: CDR1 SGHRS, CDR2 YFSETQ. V was shortened by 10 bases and J by 6 bases, with 19 bases between the two germline ends. This entry belongs to a study of blood T cell repertoires in COVID-19. Original handling: Reference gene primer amplification yielded estimated nucleated cell counts. Some clones are missing from TCRdb's copy, which holds only in-frame ones; the method was immunoSEQ multiplex PCR. V, J and clone size are those of that table, while D and trimming were read from the DNA. The sample includes 45,000 to 65,000 clones, roughly 87% of them seen just once.

The V gene is TRBV5-1, the J gene TRBJ2-2; D ambiguous. This TCR came from a human donor with acute or convalescent COVID-19. The donor label of this sample is uncertain. The sequencing sample was made of peripheral blood. In DNA, the CDR3 is TGCGCCGTCAAGGAGAGGTCGGGTCCCGGGGAGCTGTTTTTT. This codes for CAVKERSGPGELFF.